These T cell receptor beta chains were read from a single sample in a study of T cell responses to AZD1222 COVID-19 vaccine. The protocol was immunoSEQ multiplex PCR, while the TCRdb copy is restricted to in-frame clones and leaves out a portion. The sample includes some 200,000 clones, more than 85% of them seen just once. The input for sequencing was peripheral blood, taken 28 days after the second AZD1222 dose. All receptors derive from an adult who received the AZD1222 COVID-19 vaccine. The CDR3 runs from the conserved cysteine through the conserved F or W. Each record gives: CDR3 length, clone size, J gene, V gene, D gene, CDR3 DNA, CDR3 protein. The D gene is left open where the match is weak. Clone sizes are given selectively: once, few, many, or a class where the clone is expanded.

CDR3 length: 14
clone size: .
J gene: TRBJ1-5
V gene: TRBV6-6
D gene: .
CDR3 DNA: TGTGCCAGCAGTGACCCCGGGACAAATCAGCCCCAGCATTTT
CDR3 protein: CASSDPGTNQPQHF

CDR3 length: 14
clone size: .
J gene: TRBJ1-2
V gene: TRBV5-1
D gene: TRBD1
CDR3 DNA: TGCGCCAGCAGCTTGGGGACAGGGTCGGATGGCTACACCTTC
CDR3 protein: CASSLGTGSDGYTF

CDR3 length: 15
clone size: .
J gene: TRBJ2-2
V gene: TRBV18
D gene: TRBD1
CDR3 DNA: TGTGCCAGCTCACCTTTGGGACAGGGGAACGGGGAGCTGTTTTTT
CDR3 protein: CASSPLGQGNGELFF

CDR3 length: 12
clone size: .
J gene: TRBJ2-3
V gene: TRBV5-4
D gene: .
CDR3 DNA: TGTGCCAGCAGCTTGCGTGGGAATACGCAGTATTTT
CDR3 protein: CASSLRGNTQYF

CDR3 length: 15
clone size: .
J gene: TRBJ2-2
V gene: TRBV7-8
D gene: TRBD1
CDR3 DNA: TGTGCCAGCAGCCAAGGACAGGGTAGGACCGGGGAGCTGTTTTTT
CDR3 protein: CASSQGQGRTGELFF

CDR3 length: 18
clone size: .
J gene: TRBJ1-2
V gene: TRBV3-1/TRBV3-2
D gene: .
CDR3 DNA: TGTGCCAGCAGCCAAGACGGGAGGAGGTGGGGCGACAACTATGGCTACACCTTC
CDR3 protein: CASSQDGRRWGDNYGYTF

CDR3 length: 14
clone size: .
J gene: TRBJ2-4
V gene: TRBV19
D gene: TRBD1
CDR3 DNA: TGTGCCAGTAAAGACAGGGGGCTGGGAAACATTCAGTACTTC
CDR3 protein: CASKDRGLGNIQYF

CDR3 length: 15
clone size: .
J gene: TRBJ2-5
V gene: TRBV5-1
D gene: TRBD2
CDR3 DNA: TGCGCCAGCAGCCTAGGCGGGGGGCGGGGAGAGACCCAGTACTTC
CDR3 protein: CASSLGGGRGETQYF

CDR3 length: 17
clone size: .
J gene: TRBJ2-1
V gene: TRBV27
D gene: TRBD2
CDR3 DNA: TGTGCCAGCAGTTTTCCCAGACTAGCGACGTCCTACAATGAGCAGTTCTTC
CDR3 protein: CASSFPRLATSYNEQFF

CDR3 length: 11
clone size: .
J gene: TRBJ2-3
V gene: TRBV7-9
D gene: .
CDR3 DNA: TGTGCCAGCAGTTACACAGATACGCAGTATTTT
CDR3 protein: CASSYTDTQYF

CDR3 length: 16
clone size: .
J gene: TRBJ1-4
V gene: TRBV5-1
D gene: .
CDR3 DNA: TGCGCCAGCAGAGACGGGCCCCCTCCAACTAATGAAAAACTGTTTTTT
CDR3 protein: CASRDGPPPTNEKLFF

CDR3 length: 13
clone size: .
J gene: TRBJ1-1
V gene: TRBV6-2/TRBV6-3
D gene: .
CDR3 DNA: TGTGCCAGCAGCCGTGGATGGAACACTGAAGCTTTCTTT
CDR3 protein: CASSRGWNTEAFF

CDR3 length: 17
clone size: .
J gene: TRBJ2-1
V gene: TRBV18
D gene: TRBD2
CDR3 DNA: TGTGCCAGCTCACCCGAACGAGCGGGAGGGATAGGCAATGAGCAGTTCTTC
CDR3 protein: CASSPERAGGIGNEQFF

CDR3 length: 12
clone size: .
J gene: TRBJ1-1
V gene: TRBV25-1
D gene: .
CDR3 DNA: TGTGCCAGCAGTAAGGGTTCCACTGAAGCTTTCTTT
CDR3 protein: CASSKGSTEAFF

CDR3 length: 15
clone size: .
J gene: TRBJ1-6
V gene: TRBV11-2
D gene: .
CDR3 DNA: TGTGCCAGCAGCAAAAGTGGGACAAAGAATTCACCCCTCCACTTT
CDR3 protein: CASSKSGTKNSPLHF

CDR3 length: 16
clone size: .
J gene: TRBJ2-3
V gene: TRBV5-1
D gene: .
CDR3 DNA: TGCGCCAGCAGCTTGGCCAGCGGGGAGGGGGAAAATACGCAGTATTTT
CDR3 protein: CASSLASGEGENTQYF

CDR3 length: 13
clone size: .
J gene: TRBJ1-2
V gene: TRBV19
D gene: .
CDR3 DNA: TGTGCCAGTAGTCCTGGGGGTCAGGGCGGCTACACCTTC
CDR3 protein: CASSPGGQGGYTF

CDR3 length: 13
clone size: .
J gene: TRBJ1-6
V gene: TRBV6-5
D gene: .
CDR3 DNA: TGTGCCAGCAGTCGGGACAACTATTCACCCCTCCACTTT
CDR3 protein: CASSRDNYSPLHF

CDR3 length: 12
clone size: .
J gene: TRBJ2-3
V gene: TRBV11-2
D gene: .
CDR3 DNA: TGTGCCAGCAGCTTAGATCTGAATACGCAGTATTTT
CDR3 protein: CASSLDLNTQYF

CDR3 length: 14
clone size: .
J gene: TRBJ2-7
V gene: TRBV5-4
D gene: .
CDR3 DNA: TGTGCCAGCAGCTTTTTGGAGGGGGCCTACGAGCAGTACTTC
CDR3 protein: CASSFLEGAYEQYF

CDR3 length: 18
clone size: .
J gene: TRBJ2-1
V gene: TRBV5-1
D gene: TRBD2
CDR3 DNA: TGCGCCAGCAGCTTGGTTCGGTACTGGAGCGGGAAGACCAATGAGCAGTTCTTC
CDR3 protein: CASSLVRYWSGKTNEQFF

CDR3 length: 13
clone size: .
J gene: TRBJ1-1
V gene: TRBV5-4
D gene: .
CDR3 DNA: TGTGCCAGCAGCAGTTCGGGGGGCACTGAAGCTTTCTTT
CDR3 protein: CASSSSGGTEAFF

CDR3 length: 14
clone size: .
J gene: TRBJ1-6
V gene: TRBV19
D gene: TRBD1
CDR3 DNA: TGTGCCAGTAGTACCGGGACAGGACGGGCACCCCTCCACTTT
CDR3 protein: CASSTGTGRAPLHF

CDR3 length: 16
clone size: .
J gene: TRBJ1-6
V gene: TRBV7-9
D gene: .
CDR3 DNA: TGTGCCAGCAGGGACGGGAAACAGGGATGGAATTCACCCCTCCACTTT
CDR3 protein: CASRDGKQGWNSPLHF

CDR3 length: 14
clone size: .
J gene: TRBJ2-1
V gene: TRBV12-5
D gene: .
CDR3 DNA: TGTGCTAGTGGTTTGGTTACAGCCTACAATGAGCAGTTCTTC
CDR3 protein: CASGLVTAYNEQFF

CDR3 length: 17
clone size: .
J gene: TRBJ2-3
V gene: TRBV5-1
D gene: .
CDR3 DNA: TGCGCCAGCAGCCCGGTGGGGGGGCCATCTAGCACAGATACGCAGTATTTT
CDR3 protein: CASSPVGGPSSTDTQYF

CDR3 length: 16
clone size: few
J gene: TRBJ2-1
V gene: TRBV27
D gene: .
CDR3 DNA: TGTGCCAGCAGCCCATTGTCCGGGACTGGAGGCCATGAGCAGTTCTTC
CDR3 protein: CASSPLSGTGGHEQFF

CDR3 length: 14
clone size: .
J gene: TRBJ2-7
V gene: TRBV2
D gene: .
CDR3 DNA: TGTGCCAGCGAGCTAGGGAGAGTTTCCTACGAGCAGTACTTC
CDR3 protein: CASELGRVSYEQYF

CDR3 length: 13
clone size: .
J gene: TRBJ1-1
V gene: TRBV6-1
D gene: .
CDR3 DNA: TGTGCCAGCAGTGACAGGGAGAATACTGAAGCTTTCTTT
CDR3 protein: CASSDRENTEAFF

CDR3 length: 19
clone size: .
J gene: TRBJ2-2
V gene: TRBV4-1
D gene: TRBD2
CDR3 DNA: TGCGCCAGCAGCCAAGGGGTATCGGGACTAGCGGTCCACACCGGGGAGCTGTTTTTT
CDR3 protein: CASSQGVSGLAVHTGELFF